This T cell receptor (beta chain) was captured by sequencing in a study of blood T cells in healthy people across ages. The CDR3 is made up of 13 amino acids. Trimming stripped 3 bases from V and 3 bases from J, with 11 bases between. The germline CDR1 and CDR2 sequences are DFQATT and SNEGSKA (reference sequence). This clonotype turned up a few times. The antigen remains unidentified. Regarding the study as a whole: Age brought a roughly linear fall in TCR beta diversity measured per million T cells.

Using a J-beta primer mix together with a sample-barcoded 5' primer, a second PCR was run for roughly 6 to 12 cycles. TCRdb reprocessed the 5' RACE reads with MiXCR, giving one entry per CDR3 protein. The sample contains more than 900,000 distinct CDR3 sequences, roughly a quarter of which appear only once. These data were likewise used in another study, on T cells of mothers and their children.

The receptor comes from a girl aged 2 to 10 in good health. Material for sequencing was blood. The chain uses TRBV20-1 and TRBJ1-1; no reliable D call. The CDR3 nucleotides read TGCAGTGCTAGTACGGATGTAGACACTGAAGCTTTCTTT. Its protein is CSASTDVDTEAFF.